This T cell receptor beta chain derives from a study of response to subunit inactivated influenza vaccine. Study-wide results and limits: It was suggested by the authors that few new T cells are recruited by each seasonal influenza vaccination.

V was shortened by 4 bases and J by 1 base, with 8 bases between the two germline ends. CDR3 length: 15 amino acids. CDR1 LGHDT and CDR2 YNNKEL come from the germline V gene (reference sequence). In this sample, this clonotype turned up a few times. Its antigen is undetermined. MiXCR, run by TCRdb on the RT-PCR reads, gives a single entry per CDR3 protein. This sample yields under 550,000 distinct CDR3 sequences, of which 7.5% to 8.5% are seen a single time; 10% to 15% belongs to the top ten. This specimen was PBMCs from blood, taken around 25 months after vaccination. This clonotype was obtained from a man aged 50 to 69 who received an inactivated influenza vaccine. The chain carries TRBV3-1 and TRBJ2-6; possibly TRBD1 for D (6 bases). The CDR3 region has the DNA TGTGCCAGCAGCCGCCAGGGGTCTGGGGCCAACGTCCTGACTTTC. Translated, it gives CASSRQGSGANVLTF.